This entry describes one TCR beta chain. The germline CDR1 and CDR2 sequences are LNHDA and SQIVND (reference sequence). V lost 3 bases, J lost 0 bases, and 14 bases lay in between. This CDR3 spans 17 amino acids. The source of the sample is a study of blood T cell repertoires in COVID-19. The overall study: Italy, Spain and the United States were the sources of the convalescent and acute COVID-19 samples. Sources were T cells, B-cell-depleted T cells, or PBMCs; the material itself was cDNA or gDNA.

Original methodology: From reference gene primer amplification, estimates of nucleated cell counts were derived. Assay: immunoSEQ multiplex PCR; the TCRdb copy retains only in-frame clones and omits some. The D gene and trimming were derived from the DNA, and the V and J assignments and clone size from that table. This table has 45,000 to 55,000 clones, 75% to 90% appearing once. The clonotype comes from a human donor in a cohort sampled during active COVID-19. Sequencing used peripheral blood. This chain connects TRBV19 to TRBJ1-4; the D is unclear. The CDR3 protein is CASSIDTVFATNEKLFF. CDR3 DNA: TGTGCCAGTAGTATCGACACGGTATTCGCAACTAATGAAAAACTGTTTTTT.